The 3 T cell receptor beta chains below all came from one sample that was sequenced in a study of Graves' ophthalmopathy and Graves' hyperthyroidism. Amplifying from RNA transcripts, the study obtained TCR beta CDR3 regions. In the first round, RT-PCR was carried out with HTBI primers, and a multiplex PCR formed the second round. One entry per CDR3 protein results from TCRdb running MiXCR on the multiplex PCR reads. This table holds 650,000 to 900,000 distinct CDR3 sequences, 40% found once. Sequences were obtained from peripheral blood. The receptors here all came from an adult man with Graves' ophthalmopathy.

This clonotype was counted many times. The genes are TRBV12-3 or TRBV12-4 and TRBJ1-1; no clear D. Trimming shortened V by 5 bases and J by 1 base, and 8 bases separated the two germline ends. The CDR3 length is 13 residues. CDR3 residues: CASSVVQNTEAFF. In nucleotides, the CDR3 is TGTGCCAGCAGTGTGGTCCAGAACACTGAAGCTTTCTTT.

This clonotype was counted only a few times. The chain joins TRBV7-2 to TRBJ2-7, with 8 bases that match TRBD2. V trimming: 2 bases; J trimming: 2 bases; junction bases outside the gene matches: 5. CDR3 length: 15 residues. Germline-derived CDR1 and CDR2 are SGHTA and FQGNSA. CDR3 in DNA: TGTGCCAGCAGCTTATCAGGACTAGCTACCTACGAGCAGTACTTC. Translating it yields CASSLSGLATYEQYF.

The chain couples TRBV10-3 to TRBJ2-6; maybe TRBD1 (6 bases). The CDR3 extends over 13 amino acids. Germline V gives CDR1 ENHRY, CDR2 SYGVKD. V lost 7 bases to trimming and J lost 5 bases, with 9 bases between them. CDR3 sequence: CAIKGDRANVLTF. DNA of the CDR3: TGTGCCATCAAAGGGGACAGGGCCAACGTCCTGACTTTC.